This T cell receptor (beta chain) was sequenced in a study of blood T cell repertoires in COVID-19. Study overall: Some COVID-19 samples were acute and others convalescent; all came from the United States, Italy and Spain. T cells, B-cell-depleted T cells, or PBMCs supplied cDNA or gDNA.

Cohorts were determined from participant-reported clinical history. A COVID-19 case was met by exposed participants within 2 weeks before study entry. Some clones are missing from TCRdb's copy, which holds only in-frame ones; the method was immunoSEQ multiplex PCR. In the table there are about 260,000 clones, over 70% of which are singletons. Germline values: CDR1 MDHEN, CDR2 SYDVKM. The CDR3 totals 14 residues. Trimming stripped 3 bases from V and 6 bases from J, with 15 bases between. The V and J genes are TRBV28 and TRBJ2-7; tentative D call: TRBD2 (7 bases). Sequencing was carried out using PBMCs or T cells enriched from blood (not recorded which). The sequence was collected from a woman aged 40 to 50 who had been exposed to COVID-19. For the CDR3, the DNA is TGTGCCAGCAGTTTTAGGGGGGGGGCAACCGAGCAGTACTTC. Residues: CASSFRGGATEQYF.